The TCR beta chain under discussion was sequenced for a study of T cells in Graves' hyperthyroidism and ophthalmopathy. Study results and caveats: A 13 V-J model separated ophthalmopathy from stable hyperthyroidism. Most expanded thyroid clonotypes above 0.001 also appeared in blood.

Template material for amplifying TCR beta CDR3 regions consisted of RNA transcripts. Using the HTBI primer set, a first-round RT-PCR was run on the TCR CDR3. TCRdb re-derived calls from the multiplex PCR reads in MiXCR, one entry per CDR3 protein. The data show 450,000 to 700,000 distinct CDR3 sequences, just over 45% seen once. Lactation, pregnancy, other autoimmune disease or uncontrolled infection led to exclusion of patients. For the diagnoses, clinical symptoms, serum thyroxine and TRAb, thyroid ultrasound and orbital computed tomography were used. This clonotype was recorded many times. Its antigen is not identified. Unmatched junction bases numbered 5, after V lost 2 bases and J lost 4 bases. Germline lookup yields CDR1 MNHEY and CDR2 SVGAGI. The CDR3 has 15 amino acids.

The sample taken for sequencing was peripheral blood or thyroid tissue (not recorded which). The sequence was collected from an adult woman with Graves' disease, either hyperthyroidism or ophthalmopathy (not recorded which). The chain links TRBV6-5 to TRBJ2-5, with 9 bases lining up with TRBD2. The CDR3 spells CASSYAGLAAETQYF. For the CDR3, the DNA is TGTGCCAGCAGTTACGCGGGACTAGCCGCAGAGACCCAGTACTTC.